What follows are 6 T cell receptor beta chains derived from one specimen sequenced in a study of Graves' ophthalmopathy and Graves' hyperthyroidism. Transcripts of RNA were the source for amplifying TCR beta CDR3 regions. The workflow started with a first-round RT-PCR run with HTBI primers and then moved on to a second-round multiplex PCR. MiXCR, applied by TCRdb to the multiplex PCR reads, yields one record per CDR3 protein. The sample lists 340,000 or so distinct CDR3 sequences; roughly 15% were seen once. Input material: peripheral blood. Receptors originate from an adult man with Graves' ophthalmopathy.

This clonotype was detected ten times or more. The genes are TRBV6-1 and TRBJ2-7; 7 nucleotides align to TRBD1. V lost 4 bases, J lost 3 bases, and 3 bases stayed unmatched. CDR3 length: 13 residues. The germline CDR1 and CDR2 sequences are MNHNS and SASEGT. This CDR3 is CASSARGSYEQYF. CDR3 bases: TGTGCCAGCAGTGCCAGGGGGAGCTACGAGCAGTACTTC.

This clonotype was counted ten times or more. The chain combines TRBV29-1 with TRBJ1-2; 10 nucleotides agree with TRBD1. The germline gives CDR1 SQVTM, CDR2 ANQGSEA. The V gene end was trimmed by 4 bases and the J gene end by 7 bases; junction bases not matched to a gene: 0. The CDR3 is 11 residues long. CDR3 in amino acids: CSVGTGGGYTF. Here the CDR3 DNA reads TGCAGCGTTGGGACAGGGGGTGGCTACACCTTC.

The chain carries TRBV6-1 and TRBJ2-5, with TRBD2 matching over 11 bases. J lost 5 bases, V lost 7 bases, and 9 bases had no gene match. Germline V gene lookup returns CDR1 MNHNS and CDR2 SASEGT. The CDR3 is 15 amino acids. The CDR3 region has the DNA TGTGCCAGCACCCCGAATAGCGGGGGGGTGGAGACCCAGTACTTC. It encodes CASTPNSGGVETQYF.

Many counts were recorded for this clonotype. The chain joins TRBV7-2 to TRBJ2-7; the D gene is possibly TRBD1 (6 bases). The V end lost 1 base, the J end lost 10 bases, and 17 bases lay between the germline ends. The germline V gene encodes CDR1 SGHTA and CDR2 FQGNSA. The CDR3 length is 14 residues. DNA for the CDR3: TGTGCCAGCAGCTTAGTTAGGCAAATGGGGGCCCAGTACTTC. Its translation is CASSLVRQMGAQYF.

This clonotype has a count of ten or more. The CDR3 sequence: CSVEDRFSEAFF. The CDR3 bases are TGCAGCGTTGAAGATCGCTTCAGCGAAGCTTTCTTT. The chain carries TRBV29-1 and TRBJ1-1; D is unresolved. In germline, CDR1 is SQVTM, CDR2 ANQGSEA. CDR3 length: 12 amino acids. Trimming took off 0 bases at V and 8 bases at J, with 10 bases between the two ends.

Notes on this clonotype: This may be a read error: a much more frequent sequence differs by one nucleotide. The CDR3 loop is CASSLSKALYEQYF. CDR3 in DNA: TGTGCCAGCAGCCTTTCCAAAGCTTTATACGAGCAGTACTTC. The chain couples TRBV11-2 to TRBJ2-7; D gene ambiguous. Germline CDR1 SGHAT, CDR2 FQNNGV. The V end was cut by 5 bases, the J end by 4 bases, with 15 bases between. CDR3 length: 14 residues.